The clone carrying this T cell receptor beta chain appeared a few times. What it recognizes is unknown. TCRdb called the 5' RACE reads again in MiXCR, with one record for every CDR3 protein. The sample comprises about 340,000 distinct CDR3 sequences, 10% to 15% of which are singletons, and around 7.8% rests with the top ten. The length of the CDR3 is 15 residues. Looked up from germline, CDR1 is MNHNS and CDR2 is SASEGT. Trimming removed 2 bases from V and 4 bases from J, with 13 bases in between. Among all donors, each was a healthy Caucasian. The data were taken from a study of identical twins. Study outcomes and limitations: Cord blood's abundant beta clonotypes had fewer insertions, unlike memory repertoires. Out-of-frame alpha sequences that twins shared showed excess low generation probability.

This sample also belongs to another study, concerning yellow fever vaccine responses in identical twins. Per that paper: Reportedly, the response of twins' T cells to the vaccine seemed partly convergent, partly personalized.

The sequenced sample consisted of CD8+ T cells sorted from blood. The receptor's source is a woman younger than 30 in good health. The chain has TRBV6-1 and TRBJ2-3; D ambiguous. The CDR3 nucleotides read TGTGCCAGCAGTGAATTGGTTGGGTATTCAGATACGCAGTATTTT. It is translated as CASSELVGYSDTQYF.